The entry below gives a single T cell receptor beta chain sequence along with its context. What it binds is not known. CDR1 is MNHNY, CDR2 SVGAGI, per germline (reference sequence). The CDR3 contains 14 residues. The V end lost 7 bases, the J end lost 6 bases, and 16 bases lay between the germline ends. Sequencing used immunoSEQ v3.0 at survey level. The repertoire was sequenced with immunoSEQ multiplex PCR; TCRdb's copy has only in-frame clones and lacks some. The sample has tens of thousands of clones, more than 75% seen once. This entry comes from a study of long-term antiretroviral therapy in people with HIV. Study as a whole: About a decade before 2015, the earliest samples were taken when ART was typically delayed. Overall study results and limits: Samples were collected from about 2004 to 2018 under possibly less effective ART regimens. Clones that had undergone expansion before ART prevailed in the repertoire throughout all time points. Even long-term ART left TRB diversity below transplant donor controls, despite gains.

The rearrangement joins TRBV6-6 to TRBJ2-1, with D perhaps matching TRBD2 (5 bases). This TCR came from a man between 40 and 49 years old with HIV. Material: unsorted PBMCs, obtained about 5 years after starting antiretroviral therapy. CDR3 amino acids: CASTLRRVPNEQFF. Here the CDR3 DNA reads TGTGCCAGCACCTTACGGCGGGTCCCCAATGAGCAGTTCTTC.